Listed here are 32 T cell receptor beta chains from one sample, sequenced in a study of cytomegalovirus exposure and HLA in healthy donors. PCR used 60 Vbeta primers and 13 Jbeta primers. Profiling relied on immunoSEQ multiplex PCR, and the TCRdb table lists in-frame clones only, not all of them. The sample includes about 120,000 clones, roughly 82% of them seen just once. Sequencing was carried out using PBMCs. Source of these receptors: a man aged 40-50 years in good health and CMV-seropositive.

The V and J genes are TRBV27 and TRBJ1-4, with D possibly matching TRBD1 (5 bases). CDR3 size: 16 residues. With 4 bases removed from V and 2 bases from J, the gap between germline ends came to 14 bases. Germline CDR1 and CDR2: MNHEY and SMNVEV (reference sequence). The CDR3 nucleotides read TGTGCCAGCAGTTCGGGGGTCGGGAGTACTAATGAAAAACTGTTTTTT. This codes for CASSSGVGSTNEKLFF.

This clone was found a few times. The rearrangement uses TRBV10-2 and TRBJ1-2; D call uncertain. Trimming took 6 bases from V and 6 from J, leaving 17 bases between them. Per the germline V gene, CDR1 is WSHSY and CDR2 is SAAADI. The CDR3 spans 14 residues. The CDR3 loop reads CASSPRLFTDGYTF. The DNA of the CDR3 is TGCGCCAGCAGCCCCCGCCTTTTTACTGATGGCTACACCTTC.

The gene calls are TRBV18 and TRBJ1-6, with D perhaps matching TRBD1 (6 bases). Germline V gene lookup returns CDR1 KGHSH and CDR2 LQKENI. The ends were cut back, 6 bases at V and 7 bases at J, with 13 bases in the middle. CDR3 length: 14 residues. CDR3 in amino acids: CASSADRKNSPLHF. The CDR3 DNA is TGTGCCAGCTCCGCGGACAGAAAGAATTCACCCCTCCACTTT.

The chain combines TRBV27 with TRBJ2-3; 9 nucleotides line up with TRBD1. The ends lost 4 bases at V and 2 bases at J; junction bases unmatched: 7. The germline gives CDR1 MNHEY, CDR2 SMNVEV (reference sequence). The CDR3 is made up of 16 amino acids. The CDR3 coding sequence is TGTGCCAGCAGTTCCACTGGACAGGGGAACACAGATACGCAGTATTTT. Protein sequence: CASSSTGQGNTDTQYF.

The sample holds a few counts of this clone. This chain joins TRBV27 and TRBJ2-1; D is possibly TRBD2 (6 bases). Germline V lookup: CDR1 MNHEY, CDR2 SMNVEV (reference sequence). This CDR3 comprises 16 residues. V shed 6 bases and J shed 1 base, with 16 bases lying between them. The CDR3 sequence is CASRTWDFGSYNEQFF. For the CDR3, the DNA is TGTGCCAGCAGGACGTGGGACTTCGGGTCCTACAATGAGCAGTTCTTC.

V and J are TRBV7-2 and TRBJ1-5, with 7 bases aligning to TRBD1. V shed 5 bases, J shed 4 bases, and the junction held 8 bases outside the gene matches. CDR3 length equals 15 residues. Germline V gives CDR1 SGHTA, CDR2 FQGNSA. The CDR3, as DNA: TGTGCCAGCAGCCCGGAGGGACAGCGGAATCAGCCCCAGCATTTT. This sequence encodes CASSPEGQRNQPQHF.

This clone was counted only a few times. The chain joins TRBV7-2 to TRBJ2-7; a weak D match, TRBD2 (7 bases). Germline V gene lookup returns CDR1 SGHTA and CDR2 FQGNSA. CDR3 size: 18 residues. V lost 4 bases and J 5 bases, leaving 27 bases between the germline ends. Here the CDR3 reads CASSSRGGGGDKKDEQYF. The CDR3 coding sequence is TGTGCCAGCAGCTCCCGCGGCGGGGGTGGGGACAAGAAGGACGAGCAGTACTTC.

The chain carries TRBV5-1 and TRBJ1-3; no clear D. CDR3 length: 16 residues. Trimming removed 1 base from V and 0 bases from J, with 11 bases in between. Germline loops: CDR1 SGHRS, CDR2 YFSETQ. The CDR3 DNA reads TGCGCCAGCAGCTTGAGTGAGATTTACTCTGGAAACACCATATATTTT. It translates to CASSLSEIYSGNTIYF.

This sequence joins TRBV29-1 and TRBJ2-1; D may be TRBD1 (6 bases). Trimming removed 0 bases from V and 12 bases from J, with 12 bases in between. CDR1 SQVTM and CDR2 ANQGSEA come from the germline V gene. The CDR3 is 12 residues long. This chain's CDR3 is CSVEDGQQGQFF. The CDR3 region has the DNA TGCAGCGTTGAAGACGGACAACAGGGGCAGTTCTTC.

CDR3 DNA: TGCGCCAGCAGCTTCCAGGGTGGCCTGGAAAACACTGAAGCTTTCTTT. Protein sequence: CASSFQGGLENTEAFF. V usage is TRBV5-1 and J usage is TRBJ1-1; D is possibly TRBD1 (5 bases). This CDR3 is 16 amino acids long. Trimming cost V 2 bases and J 2 bases, with 16 bases left between them. CDR1 and CDR2 (germline): SGHRS, YFSETQ. The entire variable domain, with the rest obtained from reference TRBV5-1 and TRBJ1-1, is as follows: KAGVTQTPRYLIKTRGQQVTLSCSPISGHRSVSWYQQTPGQGLQFLFEYFSETQRNKGNFPGRFSGRQFSNSRSEMNVSTLELGDSALYLCASSFQGGLENTEAFFGQGTRLTVV.

The chain combines TRBV6-5 with TRBJ1-6, with 7 bases fitting TRBD1. With V trimmed by 1 base and J by 10 bases, 10 bases remained unmatched. The CDR3 sequence is 16 residues long. The V gene's germline CDR1 is MNHEY and CDR2 SVGAGI. In DNA form, the CDR3 reads TGTGCCAGCAGTTACTACTCAGGGGGTTTAGGATCACCCCTCCACTTT. Encoded protein: CASSYYSGGLGSPLHF.

The gene calls are TRBV7-9 and TRBJ2-2; tentatively, D is TRBD1 (6 bases). The CDR3 consists of 14 residues. CDR1 SEHNR and CDR2 FQNEAQ come from the germline V gene (reference sequence). Deletions cut 6 bases from V and 1 base from J, with 9 bases between. CDR3 protein: CASRSQGNTGELFF. In DNA form, the CDR3 reads TGTGCCAGCAGATCACAGGGGAACACCGGGGAGCTGTTTTTT.

The chain employs TRBV18 and TRBJ1-1, with D possibly matching TRBD1 (6 bases). Trimming took 3 bases from V and 7 from J, leaving 18 bases between them. Germline lookup yields CDR1 KGHSH and CDR2 LQKENI. This CDR3 spans 15 amino acids. The CDR3 nucleotides are TGTGCCAGCTCACCTTCACAGGGATCAAAACTTGAAGCTTTCTTT. This gives the protein CASSPSQGSKLEAFF.

This clone turned up a few times. The chain links TRBV27 to TRBJ2-1; 14 bases are shared with TRBD2. The CDR3 runs to 16 residues. Per the germline V gene, CDR1 is MNHEY and CDR2 is SMNVEV (reference sequence). V dropped 6 bases and J dropped 4; count of bases not matched to a gene: 5. The CDR3 DNA reads as TGTGCCAGCAGGCTAGGGACTAGCGGGGGTTACAATGAGCAGTTCTTC. It is translated as CASRLGTSGGYNEQFF.

The chain recombines TRBV6-1 with TRBJ1-6, with D tentatively TRBD1 (5 bases). This CDR3 is built from 13 residues. CDR1 and CDR2 from the germline V gene are MNHNS and SASEGT. V was cut by 6 bases and J by 6 bases, with 9 bases left in between. CDR3 residues: CASRQVPNSPLHF. CDR3 nucleotide sequence: TGTGCCAGCAGACAGGTTCCTAATTCACCCCTCCACTTT.

CDR3 coding DNA: TGTGCCTGGAGTGTACCCCGACGGGGTTTGGAAAAACTGTTTTTT. It codes for CAWSVPRRGLEKLFF. V is TRBV30 and J is TRBJ1-4; the D is unclear. Germline V lookup: CDR1 GTSNPN, CDR2 SVGIG (reference sequence). Trimming stripped 0 bases from V and 8 bases from J, with 16 bases between. This CDR3 has 15 amino acids.

This clone was recorded a few times. J is TRBJ1-6 and V is TRBV4-3, with a possible D match to TRBD1 (5 bases). The V gene's germline CDR1 is LGHNA and CDR2 YSLEER. CDR3 size: 16 residues. Trimming left V 0 bases short and J 10 bases short, with 16 bases between. The DNA of the CDR3 is TGCGCCAGCAGCCAAGATGGGAGGGGCGGTGAGTCACCCCTCCACTTT. The encoded protein is CASSQDGRGGESPLHF.

The V and J genes are TRBV9 and TRBJ2-1; 11 bases are a match to TRBD2. Germline values: CDR1 SGDLS, CDR2 YYNGEE. The CDR3 is made up of 16 amino acids. V dropped 4 bases and J dropped 3; count of bases not matched to a gene: 6. Written as DNA, the CDR3 is TGTGCCAGCAGCAAAACACTAGCGGGGGACTACAATGAGCAGTTCTTC. Residues: CASSKTLAGDYNEQFF.

The chain links TRBV29-1 to TRBJ1-2; tentatively, D is TRBD1 (5 bases). The CDR3 has 13 amino acids. The germline V gene encodes CDR1 SQVTM and CDR2 ANQGSEA. CDR3 sequence: CSIGRGTDYGYTF. Written as DNA, the CDR3 is TGCAGTATAGGTCGGGGGACTGACTATGGCTACACCTTC.

The gene calls are TRBV7-2 and TRBJ1-5, with D maybe TRBD1 (5 bases). Looked up from germline, CDR1 is SGHTA and CDR2 is FQGNSA. The ends were cut back, 2 bases at V and 5 bases at J, with 19 bases in the middle. This CDR3 has 17 residues. CDR3 nucleotides: TGTGCCAGCAGCTTAACCCCCGGCGTCACGGGGGATCAGCCCCAGCATTTT. Encoded protein: CASSLTPGVTGDQPQHF.

The gene calls are TRBV5-8 and TRBJ1-1; D uncertain. From germline, CDR1 is SGHTS and CDR2 YDEGEE. The CDR3 has 15 amino acids. The V end lost 4 bases, the J end lost 7 bases, and 20 bases lay between the germline ends. The CDR3 reads CASSPLAGAVGEAFF. Here the CDR3 DNA reads TGTGCCAGCAGCCCCCTTGCGGGAGCCGTTGGTGAAGCTTTCTTT. Based on the CDR3 plus reference TRBV5-8 and TRBJ1-1, the full variable domain is EAGVTQSPTHLIKTRGQQATLRCSPISGHTSVYWYQQALGLGLQFLLWYDEGEERNRGNFPPRFSGRQFPNYSSELNVNALELEDSALYLCASSPLAGAVGEAFFGQGTRLTVV.

This clone was seen more than once but under ten times. This chain connects TRBV7-9 to TRBJ1-4; D may be TRBD1 (6 bases). Germline lookup yields CDR1 SEHNR and CDR2 FQNEAQ (reference sequence). CDR3 size: 14 residues. Deletions cut 8 bases from V and 3 bases from J, with 13 bases between. The CDR3 nucleotides read TGTGCCAGCGGGGGGGGGCAGGCTAATGAAAAACTGTTTTTT. Its protein product is CASGGGQANEKLFF.

The chain links TRBV6-1 to TRBJ1-5, with TRBD1 identical over 8 bases. The V and J ends lost 6 bases and 6 bases, in that order; junction bases with no gene match: 10. CDR1 MNHNS and CDR2 SASEGT come from the germline V gene. The CDR3 totals 15 residues. The CDR3 DNA is TGTGCCAGCAGCCCAATACAGGGGGGGACTCAGCCCCAGCATTTT. It yields the protein CASSPIQGGTQPQHF.

The chain employs TRBV28 and TRBJ1-5; TRBD1 might be the D (5 bases). CDR1 is MDHEN, CDR2 SYDVKM, per germline. CDR3 length: 14 residues. Trimming pared 6 bases from V and 6 bases from J, leaving 15 bases between. In nucleotides, the CDR3 is TGTGCCAGCAGCACCGGGGGGTACAGTCAGCCCCAGCATTTT. This gives the protein CASSTGGYSQPQHF.

The chain combines TRBV5-6 with TRBJ2-2; weak D call: TRBD1 (6 bases). Trimming pared 4 bases from V and 14 bases from J, leaving 21 bases between. The CDR3 has 14 residues. Germline-derived CDR1 and CDR2 are SGHDT and YYEEEE. The CDR3 reads CASSGLGAFSVLFF. The CDR3 DNA follows: TGTGCCAGCAGCGGATTGGGGGCCTTCTCTGTTCTGTTTTTT.

V and J are TRBV7-8 and TRBJ1-2; weak D call: TRBD1 (6 bases). Germline V gene data show CDR1 as SGHVS and CDR2 as FQNEAQ. Trimming removed 1 base from V and 6 bases from J, with 21 bases in between. CDR3 size: 17 residues. CDR3 loop: CASSLDPGAGADNGYTF. The CDR3 nucleotides are TGTGCCAGCAGCTTAGACCCCGGGGCAGGGGCGGACAATGGCTACACCTTC.

Regarding this clone: At one boundary the junction diverges from the germline segment, which might be a read error. The rearrangement links TRBV18 to TRBJ1-1, with D possibly being TRBD1 (6 bases). This CDR3 is built from 13 residues. CDR1 is KGHSH, CDR2 LQKENI, per germline. The CDR3 DNA follows: TGTGCCAGCTCACATGGACAGAACACTGAAGCTTTTTTT. Protein: CASSHGQNTEAFF.

The chain combines TRBV18 with TRBJ2-2; the D gene is possibly TRBD2 (5 bases). The CDR3 is 14 residues long. Germline V gene lookup returns CDR1 KGHSH and CDR2 LQKENI. Deletions cut 3 bases from V and 7 bases from J, with 12 bases between. The CDR3 is CASSPLQRDGELFF. The CDR3 bases are TGTGCCAGCTCACCGTTACAGAGGGACGGGGAGCTGTTTTTT.

The chain recombines TRBV19 with TRBJ2-3; 12 bases fit TRBD2. Trimming at V came to 4 bases and at J to 3 bases, leaving 8 bases not matched to a gene. Germline assignment: CDR1 LNHDA and CDR2 SQIVND (reference sequence). The CDR3 spans 17 residues. DNA of the CDR3: TGTGCCAGTAGTAGAACGCTTCTAGCGGGGGGGACAGATACGCAGTATTTT. Its translation: CASSRTLLAGGTDTQYF.

V is TRBV5-5 and J is TRBJ2-5; TRBD2 might be the D (6 bases). CDR3 length: 14 residues. Trimming took 2 bases from V and 1 from J, leaving 9 bases between them. The germline V gene encodes CDR1 SGHKS and CDR2 YYEKEE (reference sequence). The CDR3 is CASSFGGAQETQYF. In DNA form, the CDR3 reads TGTGCCAGCAGCTTCGGAGGGGCCCAAGAGACCCAGTACTTC.

This clone came up a few times. The chain recombines TRBV4-3 with TRBJ2-2, with D perhaps TRBD2 (6 bases). The germline V and J ends were trimmed by 2 bases and 3 bases, with 10 bases remaining between them. The CDR3 length is 15 residues. Per the germline V gene, CDR1 is LGHNA and CDR2 is YSLEER. The CDR3 sequence is CASSQLGGDTGELFF. For the CDR3, the DNA is TGCGCCAGCAGCCAACTAGGAGGGGACACCGGGGAGCTGTTTTTT.

This clone has a handful of counts. The chain couples TRBV10-3 to TRBJ2-5, with D perhaps TRBD2 (5 bases). Germline CDR1 reads ENHRY; CDR2 reads SYGVKD. This CDR3 comprises 13 residues. V dropped 7 bases and J dropped 5 bases, with 14 bases sitting between them. CDR3 region: CAIKNQPGETQYF. CDR3 coding DNA: TGTGCCATCAAAAACCAACCGGGGGAGACCCAGTACTTC.